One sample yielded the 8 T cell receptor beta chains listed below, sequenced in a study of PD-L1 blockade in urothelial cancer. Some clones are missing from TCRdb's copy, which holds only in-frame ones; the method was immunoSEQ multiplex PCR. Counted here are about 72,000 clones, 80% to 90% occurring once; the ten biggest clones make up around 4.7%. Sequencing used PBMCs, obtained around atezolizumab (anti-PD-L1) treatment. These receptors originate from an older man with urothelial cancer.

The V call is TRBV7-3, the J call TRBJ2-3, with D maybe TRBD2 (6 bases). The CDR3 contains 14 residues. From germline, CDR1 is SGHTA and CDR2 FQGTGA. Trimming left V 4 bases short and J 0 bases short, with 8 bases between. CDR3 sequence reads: CASSSGLSTDTQYF. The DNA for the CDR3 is TGTGCCAGCAGCTCAGGACTAAGCACAGATACGCAGTATTTT.

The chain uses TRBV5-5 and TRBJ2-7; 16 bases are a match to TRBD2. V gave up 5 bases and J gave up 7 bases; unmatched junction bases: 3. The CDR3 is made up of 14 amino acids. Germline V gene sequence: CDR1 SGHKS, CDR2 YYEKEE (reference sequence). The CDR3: CASSSGLAGGEQYF. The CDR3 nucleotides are TGTGCCAGCAGTTCGGGACTAGCGGGAGGGGAGCAGTACTTC.

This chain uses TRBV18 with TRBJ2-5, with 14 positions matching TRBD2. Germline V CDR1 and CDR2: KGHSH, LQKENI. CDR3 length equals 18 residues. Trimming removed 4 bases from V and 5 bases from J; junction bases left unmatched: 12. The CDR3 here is CASSLVGLAGGTGETQYF. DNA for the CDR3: TGTGCCAGCTCACTCGTCGGACTAGCGGGAGGCACTGGGGAGACCCAGTACTTC.

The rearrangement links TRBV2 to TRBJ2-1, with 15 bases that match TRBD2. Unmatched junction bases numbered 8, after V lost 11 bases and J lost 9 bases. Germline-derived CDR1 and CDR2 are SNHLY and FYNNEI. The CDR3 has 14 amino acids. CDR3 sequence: CAGWTSGRAGEQFF. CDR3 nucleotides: TGTGCCGGTTGGACTAGCGGGAGGGCGGGTGAGCAGTTCTTC.

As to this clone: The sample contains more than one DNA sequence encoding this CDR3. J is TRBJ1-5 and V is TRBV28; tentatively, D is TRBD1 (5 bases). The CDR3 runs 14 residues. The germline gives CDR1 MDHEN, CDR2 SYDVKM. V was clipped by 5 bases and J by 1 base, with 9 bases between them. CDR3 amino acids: CASSLGGSNQPQHF. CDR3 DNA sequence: TGTGCCAGCAGTCTGGGGGGGAGCAATCAGCCCCAGCATTTT.

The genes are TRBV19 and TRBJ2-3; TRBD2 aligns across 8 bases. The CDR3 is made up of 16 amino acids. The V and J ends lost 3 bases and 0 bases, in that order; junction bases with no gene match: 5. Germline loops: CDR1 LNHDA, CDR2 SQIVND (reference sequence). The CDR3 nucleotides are TGTGCCAGTAGTATTTATAGCGGGGCAAGCACAGATACGCAGTATTTT. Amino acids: CASSIYSGASTDTQYF.

This chain's CDR3 is CASSEALTSGSKVRNTGELFF. In DNA, the CDR3 is TGTGCCAGCAGTGAAGCACTGACTAGCGGGAGTAAAGTAAGGAACACCGGGGAGCTGTTTTTT. The chain employs TRBV6-1 and TRBJ2-2; 12 bases line up with TRBD2. CDR1 and CDR2 from the germline V gene are MNHNS and SASEGT. The J segment lost 1 base and the V segment lost 0 bases, leaving 12 bases of the junction unmatched. The length of the CDR3 is 21 residues.

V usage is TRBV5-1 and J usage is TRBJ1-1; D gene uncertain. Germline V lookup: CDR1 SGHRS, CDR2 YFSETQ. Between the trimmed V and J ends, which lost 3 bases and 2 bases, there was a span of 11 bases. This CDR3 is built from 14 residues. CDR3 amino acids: CASSSLDTNTEAFF. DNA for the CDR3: TGCGCCAGCAGCTCACTAGACACCAACACTGAAGCTTTCTTT.